The T cell receptor (beta chain) described here comes from a study of cytomegalovirus exposure and HLA in healthy donors. CDR1 is MDHEN, CDR2 SYDVKM, per germline. J lost 1 base, V lost 1 base, and 4 bases had no gene match. CDR3 length equals 16 residues. In the PCR, 60 Vbeta and 13 Jbeta primers were used. Only in-frame clones appear in the TCRdb table, and some are missing; sequencing was by immunoSEQ multiplex PCR. Of tens of thousands of clones in the sample, roughly 80% were seen once. Sequencing was done on a sample of PBMCs. V gene TRBV28 combines with J gene TRBJ1-5; 7 bases map to TRBD1. This TCR was recovered from a young woman in good health and CMV-seropositive. CDR3 amino acids: CASSLSGTASNQPQHF. In nucleotides, the CDR3 is TGTGCCAGCAGTTTATCAGGGACAGCCAGCAATCAGCCCCAGCATTTT.